The clone carrying this TCR beta chain was picked up many times. Its cognate antigen is unknown. Active ophthalmopathy (CAS at least 3, NOSPECS at least 4), lasting under 3 months. Trimming took 4 bases from V and 8 from J, leaving 7 bases between them. CDR1 and CDR2 from the germline V gene are SGDLS and YYNGEE. The CDR3 is 12 amino acids. RNA transcripts were the source from which TCR beta CDR3 regions were amplified. HTBI primers served in a first-round RT-PCR, which a second-round multiplex PCR followed. TCRdb reanalysed the multiplex PCR reads using MiXCR and keeps one entry per CDR3 protein. The data show about 700,000 distinct CDR3 sequences, about 44% seen once. This sample was taken from a study of Graves' ophthalmopathy and Graves' hyperthyroidism. Findings of the study overall: With around 88% sensitivity and approximately 80% specificity, a 13-signature model separated ophthalmopathy from stable hyperthyroidism.

Input material: peripheral blood. This receptor was taken from an adult man with Graves' ophthalmopathy. This chain links TRBV9 with TRBJ2-6; D not certain. The CDR3 sequence: CASSLTTNVLTF. CDR3 nucleotides: TGTGCCAGCAGCCTAACGACCAACGTCCTGACTTTC. The complete variable domain, with remaining parts taken from reference TRBV9 and TRBJ2-6, reads DSGVTQTPKHLITATGQRVTLRCSPRSGDLSVYWYQQSLDQGLQFLIQYYNGEERAKGNILERFSAQQFPDLHSELNLSSLELGDSALYFCASSLTTNVLTFGAGSRLTVL.